The 25 T cell receptor beta chains reported below all come from one sample, sequenced in a study of blood T cell repertoires in COVID-19. Sequencing used immunoSEQ multiplex PCR; TCRdb keeps in-frame clones, though not all of them. The sample lists about 150,000 clones, 86% occurring once. What was sequenced was peripheral blood. The receptors stem from a man aged 50 to 59 with active or convalescent COVID-19.

The CDR3 loop reads CASIGQGNTEAFF. The CDR3 DNA reads as TGTGCCAGCATCGGACAGGGGAACACTGAAGCTTTCTTT. The rearrangement uses TRBV6-6 and TRBJ1-1; 8 bases are a match to TRBD1. The CDR3 sequence is 13 residues long. After removal of 7 bases from V and 1 base from J, the junction contained 2 bases not matched to a gene. The V gene's germline CDR1 is MNHNY and CDR2 SVGAGI (reference sequence).

This clone has a handful of counts. J is TRBJ2-7 and V is TRBV6-1, with D possibly TRBD2 on 6 matching bases. CDR3 length: 16 residues. Looked up from germline, CDR1 is MNHNS and CDR2 is SASEGT. V gave up 4 bases and J gave up 0 bases, with 16 bases separating them. Here the CDR3 DNA reads TGTGCCAGCAGTGGGCAGCGGCAGGGAGGCTCCTACGAGCAGTACTTC. Encoded protein: CASSGQRQGGSYEQYF.

The chain links TRBV4-3 to TRBJ1-6, with 9 bases fitting TRBD1. Per the germline V gene, CDR1 is LGHNA and CDR2 is YSLEER. Germline trimming cut 0 bases from V and 10 bases from J; bases unmatched to any gene: 7. This CDR3 comprises 16 residues. DNA for the CDR3: TGCGCCAGCAGCCAAGAAGAGGGACAGGGAGGATCACCCCTCCACTTT. The encoded protein is CASSQEEGQGGSPLHF.

This chain uses TRBV4-1 with TRBJ2-1; the D gene is possibly TRBD2 (6 bases). CDR1 MGHRA and CDR2 YSYEKL come from the germline V gene. Trimming removed 5 bases at V and 0 bases at J, with 17 bases between. The length of the CDR3 is 17 residues. CDR3 DNA: TGCGCCAGCAGCACCACCGGGACTCAAAGCTCCTACAATGAGCAGTTCTTC. Its translation is CASSTTGTQSSYNEQFF.

The chain couples TRBV2 to TRBJ2-7; possibly TRBD1 for D (6 bases). Trimming pared 3 bases from V and 9 bases from J, leaving 21 bases between. Germline-derived CDR1 and CDR2 are SNHLY and FYNNEI. CDR3 length equals 15 residues. CDR3 residues: CASSEQDRSLGVQYF. In DNA, the CDR3 is TGTGCCAGCAGTGAGCAAGACAGGTCCCTAGGAGTGCAGTACTTC. The full variable domain, its missing parts supplied by reference TRBV2 and TRBJ2-7, is EPEVTQTPSHQVTQMGQEVILRCVPISNHLYFYWYRQILGQKVEFLVSFYNNEISEKSEIFDDQFSVERPDGSNFTLKIRSTKLEDSAMYFCASSEQDRSLGVQYFGPGTRLTVT.

CDR3 DNA sequence: TGTGCCAGCAGCTTACGGACTAGTAGCGATGAGCAGTTCTTC. As protein: CASSLRTSSDEQFF. The V and J genes are TRBV9 and TRBJ2-1, with 7 bases that match TRBD2. Germline values: CDR1 SGDLS, CDR2 YYNGEE. The CDR3 runs to 14 residues. With 4 bases clipped from V and 8 bases from J, the junction kept 9 bases outside the gene matches.

This clone occurred a few times. CDR3 DNA sequence: TGTGCCAGCAGCCAACCCAAACACAGCGGGGGTCCTAATGAGCAGTTCTTC. Protein sequence: CASSQPKHSGGPNEQFF. The chain uses TRBV4-2 and TRBJ2-1; 8 bases line up with TRBD2. V lost 2 bases to trimming and J lost 7 bases; unmatched junction nucleotides: 13. The germline V gene encodes CDR1 LGHNA and CDR2 YNFKEQ. The CDR3 sequence is 17 residues long.

The gene calls are TRBV4-3 and TRBJ1-4; 7 positions agree with TRBD1. The germline V gene encodes CDR1 LGHNA and CDR2 YSLEER. J was trimmed by 6 bases and V by 3 bases; bases with no gene match: 10. CDR3 length equals 16 residues. CDR3 sequence (DNA): TGCGCCAGCAGCCATTCCGGGACAGCTAATGATGAAAAACTGTTTTTT. This codes for CASSHSGTANDEKLFF.

This sequence joins TRBV12-3 or TRBV12-4 and TRBJ1-1, with D perhaps TRBD1 (6 bases). V was pared by 6 bases and J by 4 bases, with 12 bases between. The CDR3 contains 13 residues. The CDR3 here is CASSPNRATEAFF. The CDR3 region has the DNA TGTGCCAGCAGCCCAAACAGGGCCACTGAAGCTTTCTTT.

The chain couples TRBV18 to TRBJ2-5; tentative D call: TRBD2 (6 bases). In germline, CDR1 is KGHSH, CDR2 LQKENI. V was trimmed by 3 bases and J by 0 bases, leaving 8 bases between them. The CDR3 is made up of 14 amino acids. The CDR3 nucleotides read TGTGCCAGCTCACCGGGACTCAACCAAGAGACCCAGTACTTC. Residues: CASSPGLNQETQYF.

The chain recombines TRBV11-2 with TRBJ2-2; D uncertain. CDR1 SGHAT and CDR2 FQNNGV come from the germline V gene. The V end lost 5 bases, the J end lost 0 bases, and 13 bases lay between the germline ends. The CDR3 consists of 16 residues. CDR3 coding DNA: TGTGCCAGCAGCCCGCCCAGCGACGCGAACACCGGGGAGCTGTTTTTT. Protein product: CASSPPSDANTGELFF.

In regard to this clone: Other DNA variants within this sample encode the same CDR3. The rearrangement uses TRBV7-2 and TRBJ2-5, with 7 nucleotides matching TRBD2. The V gene end was trimmed by 5 bases and the J gene end by 5 bases; junction bases not matched to a gene: 5. The CDR3 sequence is 13 residues long. Germline loops: CDR1 SGHTA, CDR2 FQGNSA. The CDR3 region has the DNA TGTGCCAGCAGCCTGCGGGGGAGGGAGACCCAGTACTTC. Translation gives CASSLRGRETQYF.

This chain links TRBV27 with TRBJ2-5; TRBD2 matches 15 bases. The trim removed 5 bases at V and 4 bases at J, leaving 14 bases unmatched. The germline gives CDR1 MNHEY, CDR2 SMNVEV (reference sequence). The CDR3 contains 19 residues. CDR3 in DNA: TGTGCCAGCAGTCCGTCCAGGACTAGCGGGGGGGCCGTGCGAGAGACCCAGTACTTC. Its translation is CASSPSRTSGGAVRETQYF.

This clone was observed a single time. The CDR3 spells CASSLGRSNSPLHF. The CDR3 region has the DNA TGTGCCAGCAGCTTAGGACGGAGTAATTCACCCCTCCACTTT. The chain joins TRBV7-2 to TRBJ1-6; the D is unclear. There are 14 residues in the CDR3. V lost 1 base and J lost 6, with 7 bases in between. CDR1 and CDR2 (germline): SGHTA, FQGNSA.

The chain has TRBV7-9 and TRBJ2-5; perhaps TRBD1 as D (6 bases). Germline V gene data show CDR1 as SEHNR and CDR2 as FQNEAQ (reference sequence). This CDR3 is 19 amino acids long. V lost 2 bases to trimming and J lost 1 base, with 23 bases between them. The CDR3 DNA reads TGTGCCAGCAGCTTACCCAACAGGGCACCAAGAACTATCCAAGAGACCCAGTACTTC. Encoded protein: CASSLPNRAPRTIQETQYF. The variable domain in full, with the rest retrieved from reference TRBV7-9 and TRBJ2-5, is DTGVSQNPRHKITKRGQNVTFRCDPISEHNRLYWYRQTLGQGPEFLTYFQNEAQLEKSRLLSDRFSAERPKGSFSTLEIQRTEQGDSAMYLCASSLPNRAPRTIQETQYFGPGTRLLVL.

CDR3 sequence (DNA): TGTGCCAGCAGCCCGACAGGGATGGGTGAAAAGGCTTTCTTT. Translating it yields CASSPTGMGEKAFF. This sequence joins TRBV9 and TRBJ1-1, with 7 bases aligning to TRBD1. The junction had 14 bases not matched to a gene; V was cut back by 4 bases and J by 11 bases. The V gene's germline CDR1 is SGDLS and CDR2 YYNGEE. The CDR3 runs 14 residues.

The chain joins TRBV19 to TRBJ2-7; TRBD1 agrees at 7 bases. V lost 0 bases to trimming and J lost 2 bases; unmatched junction nucleotides: 1. Germline assignment: CDR1 LNHDA and CDR2 SQIVND (reference sequence). This CDR3 spans 14 amino acids. The CDR3, as DNA: TGTGCCAGTAGTATAGAACAGGGGACCTACGAGCAGTACTTC. Translation gives CASSIEQGTYEQYF.

This clone was seen a handful of times. The rearrangement uses TRBV18 and TRBJ1-1; D is uncertain. CDR1 is KGHSH, CDR2 LQKENI, per germline. The CDR3 totals 13 residues. V lost 3 bases, J lost 1 base, and 6 bases lay in between. The CDR3 nucleotides read TGTGCCAGCTCACCGAACGGGAACACTGAAGCTTTCTTT. Translation gives CASSPNGNTEAFF.

The V gene is TRBV9, the J gene TRBJ2-3; TRBD2 matches at 10 bases. The CDR3 contains 17 residues. Germline lookup yields CDR1 SGDLS and CDR2 YYNGEE. After removal of 4 bases from V and 6 bases from J, the junction contained 14 bases not matched to a gene. CDR3 nucleotides: TGTGCCAGCAGCCCGCCCTCCCTAGCGGGAGTTAGGGATACGCAGTATTTT. Its translation is CASSPPSLAGVRDTQYF. Using reference TRBV9 and TRBJ2-3 for the parts outside the CDR3, the full variable domain is DSGVTQTPKHLITATGQRVTLRCSPRSGDLSVYWYQQSLDQGLQFLIQYYNGEERAKGNILERFSAQQFPDLHSELNLSSLELGDSALYFCASSPPSLAGVRDTQYFGPGTRLTVL.

The chain joins TRBV3-1 (or the pseudogene TRBV3-2) to TRBJ1-1; 7 bases match TRBD1. CDR3 size: 15 residues. CDR1 LGHDT and CDR2 YNNKEL come from the germline V gene (reference sequence). J was trimmed by 1 base and V by 0 bases; bases with no gene match: 2. The CDR3 nucleotides read TGTGCCAGCAGCCAAGAGGGACAGTCGAACACTGAAGCTTTCTTT. This sequence encodes CASSQEGQSNTEAFF.

V gene TRBV24-1 combines with J gene TRBJ2-3; 8 bases line up with TRBD2. The CDR3 extends over 17 amino acids. The V and J ends lost 0 bases and 1 base, in that order; junction bases with no gene match: 5. Per germline, CDR1 KGHDR and CDR2 SFDVKD. The CDR3 here is CATSDLPSGSGTDTQYF. In nucleotides, the CDR3 is TGTGCCACCAGTGATTTGCCCAGCGGGAGTGGCACAGATACGCAGTATTTT.

This clone has a handful of counts. The chain links TRBV7-2 to TRBJ1-5; a possible D gene is TRBD1 (6 bases). The CDR3 loop spans 17 amino acids. Per the germline V gene, CDR1 is SGHTA and CDR2 is FQGNSA. Trimming removed 4 bases from V and 6 bases from J, with 22 bases in between. The chain's CDR3 is CASSSQTDRPRSQPQHF. CDR3 nucleotides: TGTGCCAGCAGCTCCCAGACGGACAGACCTCGGTCTCAGCCCCAGCATTTT. Drawing the rest from reference TRBV7-2 and TRBJ1-5, the complete variable domain is GAGVSQSPSNKVTEKGKDVELRCDPISGHTALYWYRQSLGQGLEFLIYFQGNSAPDKSGLPSDRFSAERTGGSVSTLTIQRTQQEDSAVYLCASSSQTDRPRSQPQHFGDGTRLSIL.

The chain joins TRBV21-1 to TRBJ1-4. TRBV21-1 is a documented pseudogene. The length of the CDR3 is 16 residues. This CDR3 reads CASSKVGGRSNEKLFF. The DNA of the CDR3 is TGTGCCAGCAGCAAGGTCGGAGGTAGGTCTAATGAAAAACTGTTTTTT.

The chain uses TRBV7-2 and TRBJ1-6; 12 bases are shared with TRBD1. This CDR3 region has 18 residues. V dropped 3 bases and J dropped 10; count of bases not matched to a gene: 13. Germline assignment: CDR1 SGHTA and CDR2 FQGNSA. The CDR3 DNA sequence: TGTGCCAGCAGCTTCCCGGGACAGGGGGCGCCCCTAGTCTCACCCCTCCACTTT. This translates into CASSFPGQGAPLVSPLHF.

The genes are TRBV6-5 and TRBJ1-4; D not resolved. V gave up 2 bases and J gave up 5 bases, with 12 bases separating them. Germline V gene sequence: CDR1 MNHEY, CDR2 SVGAGI. The CDR3 contains 15 residues. This chain's CDR3 is CASSYVASQNEKLFF. The CDR3 DNA reads TGTGCCAGCAGTTACGTGGCCAGTCAGAATGAAAAACTGTTTTTT.